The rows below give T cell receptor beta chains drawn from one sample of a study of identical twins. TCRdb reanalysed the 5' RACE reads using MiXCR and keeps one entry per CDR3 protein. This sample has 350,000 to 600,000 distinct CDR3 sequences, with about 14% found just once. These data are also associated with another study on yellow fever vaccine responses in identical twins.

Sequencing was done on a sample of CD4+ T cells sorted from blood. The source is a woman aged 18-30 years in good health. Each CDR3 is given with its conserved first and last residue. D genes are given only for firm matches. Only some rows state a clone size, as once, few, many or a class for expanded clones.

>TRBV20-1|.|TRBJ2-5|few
CSARANTNRYQARTQYF
TGCAGTGCTAGGGCCAACACTAACCGGTACCAAGCACGGACCCAGTACTTC
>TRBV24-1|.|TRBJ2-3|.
CAASGGTDTQYF
TGTGCCGCCTCAGGGGGCACAGATACGCAGTATTTT
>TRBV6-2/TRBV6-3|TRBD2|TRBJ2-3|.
CASTPASGRAVTQYF
TGTGCCAGCACCCCCGCAAGCGGGAGGGCCGTTACGCAGTATTTT
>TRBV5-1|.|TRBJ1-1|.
CASSPAQGPNTEAFF
TGCGCCAGCAGCCCCGCTCAGGGGCCGAACACTGAAGCTTTCTTT
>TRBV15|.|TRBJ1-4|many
CATSREDQNNEKLFF
TGTGCCACCAGCAGAGAGGACCAAAATAATGAAAAACTGTTTTTT
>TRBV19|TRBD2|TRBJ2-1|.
CASSIGPLAGIYNEQFF
TGTGCCAGTAGTATAGGCCCCCTAGCGGGAATCTACAATGAGCAGTTCTTC
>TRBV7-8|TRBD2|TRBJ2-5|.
CASSLGLAGRSTGTQYF
TGTGCCAGCAGCTTGGGGCTAGCGGGGCGGTCCACGGGGACCCAGTACTTC
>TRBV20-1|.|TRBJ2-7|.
CSAIGSYPSYEQYF
TGCAGTGCCATAGGTTCATACCCATCCTACGAGCAGTACTTC
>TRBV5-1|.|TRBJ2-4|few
CASSSTPGQGGRNIQYF
TGCGCCAGCAGCTCCACCCCCGGACAAGGAGGAAGAAACATTCAGTACTTC
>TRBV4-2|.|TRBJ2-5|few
CASSQDTLKETQYF
TGTGCCAGCAGCCAAGATACACTCAAGGAGACCCAGTACTTC
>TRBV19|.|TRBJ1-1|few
CASSTSFMNTEAFF
TGTGCCAGTAGTACCAGTTTCATGAACACTGAAGCTTTCTTT
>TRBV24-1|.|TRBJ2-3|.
CATRPSGSGDTQYF
TGTGCCACCAGGCCTTCAGGCTCCGGAGATACGCAGTATTTT
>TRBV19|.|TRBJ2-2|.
CASSVPNGELFF
TGTGCCAGTAGTGTACCTAACGGGGAGCTGTTTTTT
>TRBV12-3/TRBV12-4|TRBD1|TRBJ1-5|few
CASSFSIQGRSQPQHF
TGTGCCAGCAGCTTCTCCATACAGGGGAGAAGTCAGCCCCAGCATTTT
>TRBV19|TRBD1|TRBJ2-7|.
CASSIGPGGYEQYF
TGTGCCAGTAGTATAGGTCCAGGGGGCTACGAGCAGTACTTC
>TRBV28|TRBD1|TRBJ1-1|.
CASRWGQGMNTEAFF
TGTGCCAGCAGATGGGGACAGGGGATGAACACTGAAGCTTTCTTT
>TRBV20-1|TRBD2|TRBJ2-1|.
CSAETIPGLAGLNNEQFF
TGCAGTGCTGAAACAATACCGGGACTAGCGGGGCTAAACAATGAGCAGTTCTTC
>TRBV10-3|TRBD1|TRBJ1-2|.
CAISEPGQYGYTF
TGTGCCATCAGTGAACCGGGACAGTATGGCTACACCTTC
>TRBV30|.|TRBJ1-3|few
CAWSRDTFSGNTIYF
TGTGCCTGGAGTAGGGACACCTTCTCTGGAAACACCATATATTTT
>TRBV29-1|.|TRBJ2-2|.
CSVAGFWNLKSTGELFF
TGCAGCGTTGCTGGGTTTTGGAACCTGAAGAGTACCGGGGAGCTGTTTTTT
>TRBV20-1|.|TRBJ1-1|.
CSARDLISGTEAFF
TGCAGTGCTAGAGACCTGATTTCGGGCACTGAAGCTTTCTTT
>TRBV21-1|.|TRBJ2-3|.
CASSNWTSTDTQYF
TGTGCCAGCAGCAACTGGACTAGCACAGATACGCAGTATTTT
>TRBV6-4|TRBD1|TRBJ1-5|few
CASSEQGGNQPQHF
TGTGCCAGCAGTGAACAGGGGGGCAATCAGCCCCAGCATTTT